The text below deals with one TCR beta chain. The sample originates from a study of CD8 T cells in ankylosing spondylitis. TCRdb fed the 5' RACE reads into MiXCR, producing one record per CDR3 protein. The table shows roughly 280,000 distinct CDR3 sequences, with 20% occurring only once. Trimming took 0 bases from V and 0 from J, leaving 9 bases between them. From germline, CDR1 is SGHRS and CDR2 YFSETQ. This CDR3 has 16 amino acids. Source material: blood, either unsorted or a sorted T cell fraction (not recorded which). The V gene is TRBV5-1, the J gene TRBJ2-2; D is unclear. The TCR was taken from a male donor with ankylosing spondylitis or in good health (not recorded which). CDR3 residues: CASSLDAPSNTGELFF. The CDR3 DNA reads as TGCGCCAGCAGCTTGGACGCTCCCTCGAACACCGGGGAGCTGTTTTTT.